The 24 T cell receptor beta chains given below trace back to one sample, sequenced in a study of T cell responses to AZD1222 COVID-19 vaccine. Here immunoSEQ multiplex PCR was the method, and the copy in TCRdb shows in-frame clones only, minus some. Here the sample spans some 140,000 clones, over 85% being singletons. The sequencing used peripheral blood, collected on day 0 of AZD1222 vaccination. Every receptor here comes from an adult in good health.

This chain uses TRBV9 with TRBJ2-1; 10 bases match TRBD2. V was clipped by 6 bases and J by 10 bases; unmatched bases: 7. This CDR3 contains 13 residues. Germline V gives CDR1 SGDLS, CDR2 YYNGEE. CDR3 DNA: TGTGCCAGCACCTCTAGACTAGCGGGCGAGCAGTTCTTC. Protein: CASTSRLAGEQFF.

The chain links TRBV18 to TRBJ1-1, with unresolved D. Germline loops: CDR1 KGHSH, CDR2 LQKENI. CDR3 length equals 13 residues. V was trimmed by 5 bases and J by 7 bases, leaving 14 bases between them. CDR3 DNA sequence: TGTGCCAGCTCATCCCTTGAACACCTTGAAGCTTTCTTT. This encodes CASSSLEHLEAFF.

As concerns this clone: The sample carries other DNA sequences with the same CDR3. DNA for the CDR3: TGTGCCAGCAGTTACGGGACTGAAGCTTTCTTT. It encodes CASSYGTEAFF. V gene TRBV6-5 combines with J gene TRBJ1-1; no definite D call. Germline V CDR1 and CDR2: MNHEY, SVGAGI. The CDR3 extends over 11 amino acids. The V and J ends lost 2 bases and 5 bases respectively, with 3 bases between them.

The chain recombines TRBV20-1 with TRBJ1-2; D not resolved. V was shortened by 8 bases and J by 6 bases, with 13 bases between the two germline ends. CDR3 length: 11 amino acids. Germline loops: CDR1 DFQATT, CDR2 SNEGSKA (reference sequence). CDR3 in DNA: TGCAGTCCCCTCGAGAGTGATGGCTACACCTTC. Residues: CSPLESDGYTF.

The rearrangement joins TRBV11-2 to TRBJ1-4, with D unresolved. The germline V and J ends were trimmed by 0 bases and 0 bases, with 5 bases remaining between them. The germline CDR1 and CDR2 sequences are SGHAT and FQNNGV. This CDR3 comprises 15 residues. The CDR3 protein is CASSLDGATNEKLFF. CDR3 coding DNA: TGTGCCAGCAGCTTAGACGGAGCAACTAATGAAAAACTGTTTTTT.

The genes are TRBV4-3 and TRBJ2-1; D is perhaps TRBD2 (5 bases). Germline V gene data show CDR1 as LGHNA and CDR2 as YSLEER. The CDR3 is 15 residues long. V was clipped by 1 base and J by 6 bases, with 13 bases between them. The DNA for the CDR3 is TGCGCCAGCAGCCAAGGAATGCTAGCACCCAATGAGCAGTTCTTC. Translated: CASSQGMLAPNEQFF.

This rearrangement joins TRBV28 to TRBJ2-3; TRBD2 aligns across 9 bases. Germline trimming cut 3 bases from V and 2 bases from J; bases unmatched to any gene: 6. This CDR3 is built from 16 residues. Germline-derived CDR1 and CDR2 are MDHEN and SYDVKM. In nucleotides, the CDR3 is TGTGCCAGCAGTTTGGGCGGGAGGGTTAACACAGATACGCAGTATTTT. Protein product: CASSLGGRVNTDTQYF.

V and J are TRBV19 and TRBJ1-5; D gene ambiguous. CDR1 is LNHDA and CDR2 is SQIVND in the germline V gene (reference sequence). The CDR3 is made up of 15 amino acids. Deletions cut 3 bases from V and 0 bases from J, with 9 bases between. The DNA of the CDR3 is TGTGCCAGTAGTATTTCGGGAAATAGCAATCAGCCCCAGCATTTT. This gives the protein CASSISGNSNQPQHF.

This rearrangement joins TRBV27 to TRBJ1-5; tentatively, D is TRBD1 (6 bases). CDR3 length equals 15 residues. V lost 2 bases and J 5 bases, leaving 13 bases between the germline ends. CDR1 is MNHEY and CDR2 is SMNVEV in the germline V gene (reference sequence). The CDR3 DNA follows: TGTGCCAGCAGTTTAGTGGGGGCCTGGGATCAGCCCCAGCATTTT. This encodes CASSLVGAWDQPQHF.

The chain has TRBV5-1 and TRBJ1-1; D unresolved. The V gene lost 4 bases and the J gene lost 4 bases, with 20 bases spanning the gap. There are 16 residues in the CDR3. The germline gives CDR1 SGHRS, CDR2 YFSETQ. In DNA, the CDR3 is TGCGCCAGCAGCGTAGCAGGCGCCGGGCCGCGCACTGAAGCTTTCTTT. Its protein product is CASSVAGAGPRTEAFF. Full variable domain (rest looked up from reference TRBV5-1 and TRBJ1-1): KAGVTQTPRYLIKTRGQQVTLSCSPISGHRSVSWYQQTPGQGLQFLFEYFSETQRNKGNFPGRFSGRQFSNSRSEMNVSTLELGDSALYLCASSVAGAGPRTEAFFGQGTRLTVV.

This chain joins TRBV19 and TRBJ1-1, with 8 bases fitting TRBD1. V lost 7 bases to trimming and J lost 1 base; unmatched junction nucleotides: 5. Germline V gene lookup returns CDR1 LNHDA and CDR2 SQIVND (reference sequence). This CDR3 is built from 14 residues. The CDR3 DNA sequence: TGTGCCAGTATTCTCGGGACAGGGAACACTGAAGCTTTCTTT. Protein product: CASILGTGNTEAFF.

The genes are TRBV11-2 and TRBJ1-3; D is ambiguous. CDR3 length equals 16 residues. CDR1 and CDR2 from the germline V gene are SGHAT and FQNNGV. Trimming stripped 3 bases from V and 5 bases from J, with 17 bases between. The CDR3 here is CASSFYPQNKRNTIYF. CDR3 in DNA: TGTGCCAGCAGCTTCTACCCACAGAACAAAAGAAACACCATATATTTT. Based on the CDR3 plus reference TRBV11-2 and TRBJ1-3, the full variable domain is EAGVAQSPRYKIIEKRQSVAFWCNPISGHATLYWYQQILGQGPKLLIQFQNNGVVDDSQLPKDRFSAERLKGVDSTLKIQPAKLEDSAVYLCASSFYPQNKRNTIYFGEGSWLTVV.

The CDR3 sequence is CASSSGQGILPPLHF. The CDR3 DNA follows: TGTGCCAGCAGCTCCGGACAGGGCATCCTCCCACCCCTCCACTTT. The V and J genes are TRBV7-2 and TRBJ1-6, with TRBD1 matching over 8 bases. This CDR3 is 15 amino acids long. CDR1 and CDR2 from the germline V gene are SGHTA and FQGNSA. J gave up 11 bases and V 4 bases, and 10 bases lay outside the gene matches.

V is TRBV4-1 and J is TRBJ2-5; 11 bases match TRBD2. V dropped 7 bases and J dropped 6; count of bases not matched to a gene: 7. The CDR3 has 14 amino acids. The germline CDR1 and CDR2 sequences are MGHRA and YSYEKL. The CDR3 bases are TGCGCCAGCATAGTAGCGGGAGGGCCACAGACCCAGTACTTC. This sequence encodes CASIVAGGPQTQYF.

The V call is TRBV7-2, the J call TRBJ2-5; TRBD2 aligns across 16 bases. The CDR3 sequence is 18 residues long. V shed 5 bases, J shed 3 bases, and the junction held 9 bases outside the gene matches. Germline loops: CDR1 SGHTA, CDR2 FQGNSA. DNA of the CDR3: TGTGCCAGCAGCCCACCGGGACTAGCGGGAGGGCGGGAAGAGACCCAGTACTTC. Translated: CASSPPGLAGGREETQYF.

The V gene is TRBV6-5, the J gene TRBJ2-3, with D hard to call. The V end was cut by 5 bases, the J end by 0 bases, with 9 bases between. The germline gives CDR1 MNHEY, CDR2 SVGAGI. The CDR3 has 14 amino acids. CDR3: CASSPPYSTDTQYF. In DNA form, the CDR3 reads TGTGCCAGCAGTCCCCCATATAGCACAGATACGCAGTATTTT.

This clone showed up just once. The chain employs TRBV6-2 or TRBV6-3 and TRBJ1-2, with 8 bases matching TRBD1. The CDR3 covers 17 residues. Trimming took 5 bases from V and 6 from J; bases not matched to a gene: 17. The germline V gene encodes CDR1 MNHEY and CDR2 SVGEGT. This CDR3 reads CASSNHGTGRLTDGYTF. The CDR3 region has the DNA TGTGCCAGCAGTAACCACGGGACAGGACGTTTGACGGATGGCTACACCTTC.

The chain employs TRBV18 and TRBJ2-7; maybe TRBD1 (6 bases). V dropped 3 bases and J dropped 3 bases, with 15 bases sitting between them. The CDR3 consists of 15 residues. Germline CDR1 is KGHSH and CDR2 is LQKENI. CDR3 loop: CASSPKGHGSYEQYF. The DNA of the CDR3 is TGTGCCAGCTCACCTAAGGGACATGGAAGCTACGAGCAGTACTTC.

This sequence joins TRBV11-3 and TRBJ2-1, with 13 bases fitting TRBD2. Trimming at V came to 5 bases and at J to 5 bases, leaving 9 bases not matched to a gene. The CDR3 is made up of 17 amino acids. The germline V gene encodes CDR1 SGHNT and CDR2 YENEEA. This CDR3 reads CASSDSTSGRTDNEQFF. The CDR3 DNA reads as TGTGCCAGCAGCGATTCGACTAGCGGGAGGACGGACAATGAGCAGTTCTTC. Filled out from reference TRBV11-3 and TRBJ2-1, the complete variable domain reads EAGVVQSPRYKIIEKKQPVAFWCNPISGHNTLYWYLQNLGQGPELLIRYENEEAVDDSQLPKDRFSAERLKGVDSTLKIQPAELGDSAVYLCASSDSTSGRTDNEQFFGPGTRLTVL.

The chain employs TRBV10-3 and TRBJ2-7; a weak D match, TRBD1 (7 bases). V shed 9 bases and J shed 7 bases, with 19 bases lying between them. Looked up from germline, CDR1 is ENHRY and CDR2 is SYGVKD. The CDR3 has 13 amino acids. This chain's CDR3 is CAMTGTEEGEQYF. DNA of the CDR3: TGTGCCATGACCGGGACAGAGGAGGGGGAGCAGTACTTC.

DNA of the CDR3: TGTGCCAGCAGCTGGGACAGGGTACAGCCCCAGCATTTT. It yields the protein CASSWDRVQPQHF. The genes are TRBV7-2 and TRBJ1-5; 9 bases fit TRBD1. From germline, CDR1 is SGHTA and CDR2 FQGNSA. This CDR3 has 13 residues. Trimming at V came to 4 bases and at J to 7 bases, leaving 2 bases not matched to a gene.

This chain uses TRBV24-1 with TRBJ2-3, with D possibly being TRBD1 (5 bases). The germline CDR1 and CDR2 sequences are KGHDR and SFDVKD. The V and J ends lost 7 bases and 1 base respectively, with 5 bases between them. The CDR3 has 12 residues. CDR3 DNA sequence: TGTGCCACCAGAGGGGGCACAGATACGCAGTATTTT. This translates into CATRGGTDTQYF.

The rearrangement links TRBV27 to TRBJ2-3; possible D gene TRBD2, 6 bases. V lost 5 bases, J lost 2 bases, and 11 bases lay in between. Per the germline V gene, CDR1 is MNHEY and CDR2 is SMNVEV (reference sequence). The CDR3 contains 14 residues. CDR3 residues: CASSPSAHTDTQYF. The DNA for the CDR3 is TGTGCCAGCAGTCCTAGCGCGCACACAGATACGCAGTATTTT.

This chain joins TRBV7-9 and TRBJ2-1; 7 positions agree with TRBD1. The V segment lost 1 base and the J segment 5 bases; nucleotides outside the gene matches: 8. The CDR3 is made up of 16 amino acids. Germline-derived CDR1 and CDR2 are SEHNR and FQNEAQ (reference sequence). CDR3 in amino acids: CASSLVLGDSNNEQFF. The CDR3 coding sequence is TGTGCCAGCAGCTTAGTTCTCGGGGACAGTAACAATGAGCAGTTCTTC.